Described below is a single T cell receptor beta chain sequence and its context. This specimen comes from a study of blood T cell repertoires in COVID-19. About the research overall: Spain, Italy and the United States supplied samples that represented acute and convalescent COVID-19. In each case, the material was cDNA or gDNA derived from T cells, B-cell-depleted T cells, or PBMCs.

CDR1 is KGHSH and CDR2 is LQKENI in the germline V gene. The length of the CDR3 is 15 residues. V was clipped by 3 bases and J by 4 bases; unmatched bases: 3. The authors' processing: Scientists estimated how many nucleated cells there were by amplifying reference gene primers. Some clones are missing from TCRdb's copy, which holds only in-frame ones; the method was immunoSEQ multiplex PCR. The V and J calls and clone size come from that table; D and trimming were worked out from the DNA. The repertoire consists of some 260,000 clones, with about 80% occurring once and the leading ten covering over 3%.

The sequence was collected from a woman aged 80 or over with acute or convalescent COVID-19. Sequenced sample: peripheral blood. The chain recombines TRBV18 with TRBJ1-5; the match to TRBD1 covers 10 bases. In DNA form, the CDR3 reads TGTGCCAGCTCACCGGGGACAGGGGAGAATCAGCCCCAGCATTTT. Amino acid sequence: CASSPGTGENQPQHF.